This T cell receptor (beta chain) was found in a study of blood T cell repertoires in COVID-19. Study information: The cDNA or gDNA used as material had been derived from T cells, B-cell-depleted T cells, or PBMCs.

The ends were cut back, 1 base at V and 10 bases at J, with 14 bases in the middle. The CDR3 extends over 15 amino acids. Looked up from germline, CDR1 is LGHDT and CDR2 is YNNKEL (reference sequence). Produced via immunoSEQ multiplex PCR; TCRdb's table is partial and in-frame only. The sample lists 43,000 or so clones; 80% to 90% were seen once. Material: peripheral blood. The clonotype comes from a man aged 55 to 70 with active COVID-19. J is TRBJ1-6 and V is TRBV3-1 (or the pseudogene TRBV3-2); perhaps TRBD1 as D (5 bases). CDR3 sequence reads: CASSQALRGGSPLHF. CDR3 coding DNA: TGTGCCAGCAGCCAAGCTCTGCGGGGGGGGTCACCCCTCCACTTT.